This TCR beta chain was recovered during a study of CD8+ T cells in alopecia areata (dated by TCRdb to the late 2010s). Background for the entire study: The treated patients took part in an open-label pilot trial in which moderate-to-severe alopecia areata was treated with oral tofacitinib at 5 to 10 mg twice daily. Patients stayed on tofacitinib for 6 to 18 months and then had 6 months of follow-up off drug so that delayed response and recurrence could be assessed. Disease severity in treated patients was measured with the SALT score, which quantifies the percentage of affected scalp surface area. In both human patients and the C3H/HeJ mouse model, the study applied high-throughput TCRbeta sequencing to look at T cell clonal expansion in alopecia areata. Human TCRbeta sequencing covered scalp tissue and sorted CD4+ and CD8+ peripheral blood T cells from patchy and totalis/universalis alopecia areata patients and healthy controls. Biopsies were taken from tofacitinib-treated patients at baseline and at 4 and 24 weeks of treatment, and a later scalp biopsy was taken in several of the tofacitinib-treated patients. Scalp clonality was compared among normal scalp (n=4), patchy alopecia areata scalp (n=8), and alopecia totalis/universalis scalp (n=8). RNA was extracted with the PAXgene miRNA kit for fixed scalp, the miRNeasy kit for PBMCs, and the RNeasy kit for mouse skin. TCRbeta CDR3 regions were amplified by immunoSEQ multiplex PCR with 35 Vbeta forward and 13 Jbeta reverse primers. Study-wide conclusions, independent of this receptor: During tofacitinib treatment, many expanded lesional clones stuck around in both scalp and blood, and this persistence may partly explain why relapse happens after treatment is stopped. The treated cohort was small, with a single nonresponder, so links between baseline CD8+ expansion and response need larger studies. Tofacitinib significantly lowered scalp clonality and the number of expanded CD8+ clones among the top 100 scalp clones. Resident alphabeta T cells in normal human skin are also sequenced, complicating scalp TCR repertoire analysis, unlike mouse skin dominated by gammadelta T cells. Compared with mice, TCR sequences shared between patients were less clear, possibly partly because of HLA diversity across the patient population. Compared with normal scalp, lesional scalp, particularly in alopecia totalis/universalis, had higher clonality and more expanded CD8+ clones, which suggests antigenic drive.

Turning to this clone: It lacks a known antigen. One base away there is no much larger clone; base qualities are not given.

Including cysteine and phenylalanine, the CDR3 has 14 amino acids. Only the CDR3 part of the read is kept: 42 bases, read in frame from the first base. Taken from the germline V gene, the CDR1 and CDR2 loops are SGHVS and FNYEAQ. V gives up 5 bases and J gives up 0 bases, and the segment between their germline ends measures 10 bases. Receptors were amplified or captured by the immunoSEQ multiplex PCR assay. RNA was extracted from all samples and reverse transcribed into cDNA, which served as template for TCR sequencing. SuperScript III was used for first-strand cDNA synthesis, primed with a 2:1 mix of oligo-dT and random hexamers. A synthetic immune receptor repertoire was used to gauge amplification bias, and whatever bias remained was removed computationally. The authors' pipeline ran thus. Raw reads were preprocessed for error removal, and CDR3 was defined according to IMGT conventions as running from the conserved cysteine to phenylalanine. To get clonality, Shannon entropy was normalized by log2 of the number of productive unique TCRs and the result was subtracted from 1. Scalp TCRbeta sequences were cross-referenced with sorted blood CD4 and CD8 repertoires so that the CD4 or CD8 identity of scalp clones could be inferred. TCRdb holds this immuneACCESS table with in-frame rearrangements only. Some clones are missing; in checked studies, unresolved V genes explain under half, and the rest has no known cause. The V and J calls and clone size were taken over from that table, and D and trimming were inferred from the DNA. For this sample the table gives roughly 170,000 clones, of which around 58% were detected only once. Jointly, the top ten make up about 12% of the sample.

Reading the label with the study, this specimen's time point is: roughly 26 weeks on oral tofacitinib. The sample's treatment or condition, from its label and the paper: oral pan-JAK inhibitor, 5-10 mg twice daily. From alopecia areata patients, peripheral blood was collected along with lesional scalp punch biopsies. PBMCs were isolated by density centrifugation and stained for CD3, CD4 and CD8, after which CD4+ and CD8+ T cells were sorted on a FACSAria. Here the sequenced sample was CD8+ T cells sorted from blood, taken at week 24, from a patient treated with tofacitinib. The chain employs TRBV7-6 and TRBJ2-5; the D gene remains uncertain. The sequence came from a human donor with alopecia areata. CDR3 loop: CASSTDWYQETQYF. The nucleotide sequence reads as follows: TGTGCCAGCAGCACTGATTGGTACCAAGAGACCCAGTACTTC.